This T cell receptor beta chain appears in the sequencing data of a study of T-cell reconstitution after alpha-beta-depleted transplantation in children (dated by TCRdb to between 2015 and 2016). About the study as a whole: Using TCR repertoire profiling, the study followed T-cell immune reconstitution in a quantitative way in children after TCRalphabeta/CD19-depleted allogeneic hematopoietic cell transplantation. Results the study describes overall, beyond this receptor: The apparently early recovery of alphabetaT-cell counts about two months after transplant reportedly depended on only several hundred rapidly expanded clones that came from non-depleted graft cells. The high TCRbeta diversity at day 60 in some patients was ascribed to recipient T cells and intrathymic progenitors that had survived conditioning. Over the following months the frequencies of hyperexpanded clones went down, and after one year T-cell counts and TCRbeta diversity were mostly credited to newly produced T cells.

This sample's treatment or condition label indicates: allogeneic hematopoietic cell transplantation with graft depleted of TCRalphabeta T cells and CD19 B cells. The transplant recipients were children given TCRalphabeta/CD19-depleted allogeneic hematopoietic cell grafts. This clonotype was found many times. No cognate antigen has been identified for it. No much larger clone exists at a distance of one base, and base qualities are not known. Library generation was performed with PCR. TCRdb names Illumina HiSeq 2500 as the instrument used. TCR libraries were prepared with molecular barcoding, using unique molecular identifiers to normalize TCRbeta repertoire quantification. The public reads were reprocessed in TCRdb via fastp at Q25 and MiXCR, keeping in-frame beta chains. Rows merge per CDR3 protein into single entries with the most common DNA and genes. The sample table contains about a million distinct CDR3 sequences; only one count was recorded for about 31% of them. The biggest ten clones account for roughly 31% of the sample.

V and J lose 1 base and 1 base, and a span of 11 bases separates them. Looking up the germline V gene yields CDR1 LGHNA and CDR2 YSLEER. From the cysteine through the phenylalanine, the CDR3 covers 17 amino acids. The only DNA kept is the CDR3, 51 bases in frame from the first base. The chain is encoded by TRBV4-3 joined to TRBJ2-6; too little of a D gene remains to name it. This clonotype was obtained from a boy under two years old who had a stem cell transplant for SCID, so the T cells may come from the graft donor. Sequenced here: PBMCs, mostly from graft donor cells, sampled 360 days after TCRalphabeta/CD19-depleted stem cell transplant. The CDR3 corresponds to CASSQGNSQSGANVLTF. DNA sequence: TGCGCCAGCAGCCAAGGGAACAGCCAATCTGGGGCCAACGTCCTGACTTTC.